This T cell receptor (beta chain) was documented in a study of blood T cell repertoires in COVID-19. Patients of the Seattle cohort, enrolled during active infection, were followed longitudinally. Study processing details: The authors estimated nucleated cell counts from reference gene primer amplification. Assay used: immunoSEQ multiplex PCR; TCRdb lists only in-frame clones, some missing. The V and J calls and clone size come from that table; D and trimming were worked out from the DNA. The repertoire holds over 450,000 clones, with around 90% as singletons. This CDR3 comprises 17 residues. Per the germline V gene, CDR1 is LNHNV and CDR2 is YYDKDF (reference sequence). J lost 5 bases, V lost 5 bases, and 14 bases had no gene match.

The specimen sequenced was peripheral blood. This sequence was found in a woman aged 50 to 60 with COVID-19, enrolled during active disease. The V gene is TRBV15, the J gene TRBJ1-2; TRBD1 aligns across 10 bases. The CDR3 is CATSRPGQGVMRYGYTF. CDR3 nucleotides: TGTGCCACCAGCCGCCCCGGACAGGGGGTCATGCGGTATGGCTACACCTTC. The complete variable domain, with remaining parts taken from reference TRBV15 and TRBJ1-2, reads DAMVIQNPRYQVTQFGKPVTLSCSQTLNHNVMYWYQQKSSQAPKLLFHYYDKDFNNEADTPDNFQSRRPNTSFCFLDIRSPGLGDTAMYLCATSRPGQGVMRYGYTFGSGTRLTVV.